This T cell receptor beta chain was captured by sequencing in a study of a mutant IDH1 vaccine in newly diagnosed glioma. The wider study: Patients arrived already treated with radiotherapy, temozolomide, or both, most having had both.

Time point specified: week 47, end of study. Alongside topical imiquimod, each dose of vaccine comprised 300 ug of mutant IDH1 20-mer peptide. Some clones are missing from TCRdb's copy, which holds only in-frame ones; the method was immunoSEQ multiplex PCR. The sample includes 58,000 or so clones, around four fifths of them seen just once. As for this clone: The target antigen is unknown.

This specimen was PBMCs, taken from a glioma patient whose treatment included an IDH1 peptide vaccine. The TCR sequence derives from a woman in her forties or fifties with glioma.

The CDR3 here is CASSQYGQGHEQYF. CDR3 DNA: TGTGCCAGCAGCCAATATGGACAGGGTCATGAGCAGTACTTC. The chain links TRBV4-2 to TRBJ2-7; 8 bases agree with TRBD1. V was pared by 2 bases and J by 7 bases, with 7 bases of the junction left unmatched. CDR1 LGHNA and CDR2 YNFKEQ come from the germline V gene. The CDR3 length is 14 residues.